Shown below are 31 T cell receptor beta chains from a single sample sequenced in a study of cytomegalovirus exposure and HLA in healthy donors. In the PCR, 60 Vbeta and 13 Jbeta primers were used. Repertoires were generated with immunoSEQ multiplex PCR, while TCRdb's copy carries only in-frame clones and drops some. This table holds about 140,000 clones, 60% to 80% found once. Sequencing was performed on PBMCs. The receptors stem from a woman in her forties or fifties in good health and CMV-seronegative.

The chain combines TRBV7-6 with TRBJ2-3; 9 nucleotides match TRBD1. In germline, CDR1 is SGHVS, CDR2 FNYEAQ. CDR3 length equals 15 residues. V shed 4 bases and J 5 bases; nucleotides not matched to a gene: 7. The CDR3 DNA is TGTGCCAGCAGCTCCCGGACAGGGGATCAAGATACGCAGTATTTT. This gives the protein CASSSRTGDQDTQYF. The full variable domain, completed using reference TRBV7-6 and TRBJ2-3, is GAGVSQSPRYKVTKRGQDVALRCDPISGHVSLYWYRQALGQGPEFLTYFNYEAQQDKSGLPNDRFSAERPEGSISTLTIQRTEQRDSAMYRCASSSRTGDQDTQYFGPGTRLTVL.

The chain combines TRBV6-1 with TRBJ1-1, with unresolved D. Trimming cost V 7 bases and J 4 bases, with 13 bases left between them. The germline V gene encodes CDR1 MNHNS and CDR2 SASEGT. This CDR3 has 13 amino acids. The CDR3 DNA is TGTGCCAGCACGAGGGCGTTGGGCACTGAAGCTTTCTTT. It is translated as CASTRALGTEAFF.

As DNA, the CDR3 is TGCGCCAGCAGCCAGTCGCCGCAAGGGAGTGACGAGCAGTACTTC. Translating it yields CASSQSPQGSDEQYF. V usage is TRBV4-1 and J usage is TRBJ2-7; the D gene is possibly TRBD2 (5 bases). Germline CDR1 is MGHRA and CDR2 is YSYEKL. Trimming took 3 bases from V and 5 from J, leaving 17 bases between them. CDR3 length: 15 residues.

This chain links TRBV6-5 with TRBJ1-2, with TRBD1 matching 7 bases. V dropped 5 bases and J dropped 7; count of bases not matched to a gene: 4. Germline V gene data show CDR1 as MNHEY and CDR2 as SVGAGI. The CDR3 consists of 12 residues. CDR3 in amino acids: CASSRQGSGYTF. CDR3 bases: TGTGCCAGCAGTAGACAGGGATCTGGCTACACCTTC.

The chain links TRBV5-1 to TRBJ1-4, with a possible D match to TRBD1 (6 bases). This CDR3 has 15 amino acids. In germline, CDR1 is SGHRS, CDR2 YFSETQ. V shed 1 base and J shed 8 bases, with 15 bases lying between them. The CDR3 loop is CASSLWELQGEKLFF. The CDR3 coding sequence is TGCGCCAGCAGCTTGTGGGAATTACAGGGCGAAAAACTGTTTTTT.

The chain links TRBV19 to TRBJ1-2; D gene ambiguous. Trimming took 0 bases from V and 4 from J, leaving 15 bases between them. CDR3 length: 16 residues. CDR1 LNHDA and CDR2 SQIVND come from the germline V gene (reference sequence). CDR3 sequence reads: CASSIDLRSHSYGYTF. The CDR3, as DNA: TGTGCCAGTAGTATAGATCTCAGGTCGCACAGCTATGGCTACACCTTC.

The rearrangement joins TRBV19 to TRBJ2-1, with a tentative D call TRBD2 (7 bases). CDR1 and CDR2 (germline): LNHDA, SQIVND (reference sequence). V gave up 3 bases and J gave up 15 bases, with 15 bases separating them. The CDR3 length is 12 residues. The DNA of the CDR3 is TGTGCCAGTAGTATCGGAGGGGGGGTCTCGTTCTTC. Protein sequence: CASSIGGGVSFF.

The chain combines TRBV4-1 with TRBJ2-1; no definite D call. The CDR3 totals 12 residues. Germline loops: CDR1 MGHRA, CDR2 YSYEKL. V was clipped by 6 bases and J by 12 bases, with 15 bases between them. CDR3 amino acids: CASRGPPTRQFF. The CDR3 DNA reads TGCGCCAGCAGGGGCCCCCCCACCCGGCAGTTCTTC.

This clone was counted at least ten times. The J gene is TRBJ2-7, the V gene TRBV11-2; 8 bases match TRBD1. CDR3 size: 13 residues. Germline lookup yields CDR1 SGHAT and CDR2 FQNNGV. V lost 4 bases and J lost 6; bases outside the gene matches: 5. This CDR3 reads CASSSQGAGEQYF. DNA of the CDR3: TGTGCCAGCAGCTCCCAGGGGGCCGGCGAGCAGTACTTC. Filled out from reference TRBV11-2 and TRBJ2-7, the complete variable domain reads EAGVAQSPRYKIIEKRQSVAFWCNPISGHATLYWYQQILGQGPKLLIQFQNNGVVDDSQLPKDRFSAERLKGVDSTLKIQPAKLEDSAVYLCASSSQGAGEQYFGPGTRLTVT.

This CDR3 reads CASSARFSGNTIYF. The CDR3 DNA is TGTGCCAGCAGTGCGCGATTCTCTGGAAACACCATATATTTT. V usage is TRBV6-1 and J usage is TRBJ1-3; D is ambiguous. This CDR3 contains 14 residues. V lost 4 bases and J 0 bases, leaving 7 bases between the germline ends. The V gene's germline CDR1 is MNHNS and CDR2 SASEGT.

The DNA for the CDR3 is TGTGCCACCAGCAGCGAGGTTTGGGGACAGGGGAACTATGGCTACACCTTC. Translation: CATSSEVWGQGNYGYTF. The V call is TRBV15, the J call TRBJ1-2; TRBD1 agrees at 10 bases. Germline lookup yields CDR1 LNHNV and CDR2 YYDKDF (reference sequence). V gave up 3 bases and J gave up 2 bases; unmatched junction bases: 9. The CDR3 sequence is 17 residues long. The whole variable domain, filled in from reference TRBV15 and TRBJ1-2, reads DAMVIQNPRYQVTQFGKPVTLSCSQTLNHNVMYWYQQKSSQAPKLLFHYYDKDFNNEADTPDNFQSRRPNTSFCFLDIRSPGLGDTAMYLCATSSEVWGQGNYGYTFGSGTRLTVV.

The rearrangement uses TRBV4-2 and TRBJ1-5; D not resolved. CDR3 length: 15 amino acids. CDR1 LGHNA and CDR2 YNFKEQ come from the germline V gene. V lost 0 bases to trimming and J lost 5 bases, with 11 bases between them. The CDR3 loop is CASSQDSQLDQPQHF. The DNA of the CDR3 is TGTGCCAGCAGCCAAGATTCACAGTTAGATCAGCCCCAGCATTTT.

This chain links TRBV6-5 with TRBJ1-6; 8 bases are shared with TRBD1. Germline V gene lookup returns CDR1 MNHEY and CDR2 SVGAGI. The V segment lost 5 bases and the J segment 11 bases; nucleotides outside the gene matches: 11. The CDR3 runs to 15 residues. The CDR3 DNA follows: TGTGCCAGCAGTAAGGGACAGGCCCAGGGGGCACCCCTCCACTTT. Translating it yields CASSKGQAQGAPLHF.

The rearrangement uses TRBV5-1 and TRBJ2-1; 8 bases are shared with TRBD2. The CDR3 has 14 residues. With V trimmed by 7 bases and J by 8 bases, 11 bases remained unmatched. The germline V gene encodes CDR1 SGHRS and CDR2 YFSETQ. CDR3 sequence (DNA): TGCGCCAGCGGCCCGGGGGGGGCGGTCTATGAGCAGTTCTTC. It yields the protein CASGPGGAVYEQFF.

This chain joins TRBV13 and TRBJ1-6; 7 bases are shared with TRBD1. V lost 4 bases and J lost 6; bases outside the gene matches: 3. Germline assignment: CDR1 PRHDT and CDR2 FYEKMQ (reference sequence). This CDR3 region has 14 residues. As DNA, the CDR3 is TGTGCCAGCAGCTCAACAGGGGCTAATTCACCCCTCCACTTT. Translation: CASSSTGANSPLHF.

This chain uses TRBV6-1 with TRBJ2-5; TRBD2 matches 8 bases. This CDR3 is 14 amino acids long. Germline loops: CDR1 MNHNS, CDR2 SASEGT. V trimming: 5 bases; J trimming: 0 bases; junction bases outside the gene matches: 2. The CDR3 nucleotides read TGTGCCAGCAGTCCAGCGGGGGACCAAGAGACCCAGTACTTC. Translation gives CASSPAGDQETQYF.

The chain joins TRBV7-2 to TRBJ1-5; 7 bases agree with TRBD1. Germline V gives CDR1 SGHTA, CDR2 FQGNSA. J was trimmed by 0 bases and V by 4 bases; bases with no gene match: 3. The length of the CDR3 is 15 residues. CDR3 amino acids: CASSSQGYSNQPQHF. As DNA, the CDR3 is TGTGCCAGCAGCTCACAGGGGTATAGCAATCAGCCCCAGCATTTT.

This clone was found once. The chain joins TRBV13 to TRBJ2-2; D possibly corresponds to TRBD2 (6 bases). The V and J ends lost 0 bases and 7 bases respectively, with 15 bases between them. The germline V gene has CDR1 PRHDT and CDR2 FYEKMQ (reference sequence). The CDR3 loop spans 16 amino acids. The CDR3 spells CASSLGSGGLVGELFF. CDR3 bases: TGTGCCAGCAGCTTAGGCTCCGGGGGACTGGTCGGGGAGCTGTTTTTT.

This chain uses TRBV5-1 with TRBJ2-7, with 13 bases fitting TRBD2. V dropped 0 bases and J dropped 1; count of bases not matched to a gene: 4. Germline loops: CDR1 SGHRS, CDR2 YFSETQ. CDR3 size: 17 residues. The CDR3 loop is CASSLGLAGGTSYEQYF. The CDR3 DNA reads TGCGCCAGCAGCTTGGGACTAGCGGGGGGAACTTCCTACGAGCAGTACTTC.

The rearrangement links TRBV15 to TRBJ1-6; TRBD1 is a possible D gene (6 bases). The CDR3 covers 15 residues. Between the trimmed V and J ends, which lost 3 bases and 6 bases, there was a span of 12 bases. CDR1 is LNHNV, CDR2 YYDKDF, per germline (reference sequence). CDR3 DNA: TGTGCCACCAGCAGCATACAGGGAAGTAATTCACCCCTCCACTTT. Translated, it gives CATSSIQGSNSPLHF.

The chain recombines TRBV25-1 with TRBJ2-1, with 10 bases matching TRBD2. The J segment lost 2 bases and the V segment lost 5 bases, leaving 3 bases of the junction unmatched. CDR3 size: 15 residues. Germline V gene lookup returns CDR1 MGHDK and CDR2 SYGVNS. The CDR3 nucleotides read TGTGCCAGCAGTCCTAGCGGGGGAACCTACAATGAGCAGTTCTTC. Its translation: CASSPSGGTYNEQFF.

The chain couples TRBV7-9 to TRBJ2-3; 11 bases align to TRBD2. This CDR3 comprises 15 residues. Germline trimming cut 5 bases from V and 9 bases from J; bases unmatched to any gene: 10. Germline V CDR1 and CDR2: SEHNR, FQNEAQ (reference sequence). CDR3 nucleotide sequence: TGTGCCAGCAGCCCTCTAGCGGGGGGCCGTGGGACGCAGTATTTT. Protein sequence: CASSPLAGGRGTQYF.

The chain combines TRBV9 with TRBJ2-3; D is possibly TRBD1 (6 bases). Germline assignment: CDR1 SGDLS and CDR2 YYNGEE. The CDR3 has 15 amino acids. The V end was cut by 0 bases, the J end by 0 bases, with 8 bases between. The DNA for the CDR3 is TGTGCCAGCAGCGTAGCCCAGGGGAGCACAGATACGCAGTATTTT. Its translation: CASSVAQGSTDTQYF.

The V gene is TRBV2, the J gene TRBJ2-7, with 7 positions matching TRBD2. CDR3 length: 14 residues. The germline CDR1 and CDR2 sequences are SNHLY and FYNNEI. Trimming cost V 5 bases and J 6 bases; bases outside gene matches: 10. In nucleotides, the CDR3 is TGTGCCAGCAGTCGAGGGGCGGGGGTTCGCGAGCAGTACTTC. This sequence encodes CASSRGAGVREQYF.

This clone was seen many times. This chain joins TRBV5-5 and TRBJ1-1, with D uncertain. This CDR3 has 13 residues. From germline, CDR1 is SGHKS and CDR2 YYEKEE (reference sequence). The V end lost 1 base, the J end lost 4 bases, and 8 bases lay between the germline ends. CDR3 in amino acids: CASSLLSGTEAFF. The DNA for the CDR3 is TGTGCCAGCAGCTTGCTATCGGGCACTGAAGCTTTCTTT. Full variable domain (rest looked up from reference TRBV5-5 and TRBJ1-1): DAGVTQSPTHLIKTRGQQVTLRCSPISGHKSVSWYQQVLGQGPQFIFQYYEKEERGRGNFPDRFSARQFPNYSSELNVNALLLGDSALYLCASSLLSGTEAFFGQGTRLTVV.

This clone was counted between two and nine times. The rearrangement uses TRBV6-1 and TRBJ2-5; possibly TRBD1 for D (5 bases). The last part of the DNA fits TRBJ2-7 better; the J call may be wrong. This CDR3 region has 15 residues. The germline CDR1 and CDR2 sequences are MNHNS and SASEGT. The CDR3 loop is CASKQGTAQTYEQYF. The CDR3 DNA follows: TGTGCCAGCAAGCAGGGTACGGCACAAACCTACGAGCAGTACTTC.

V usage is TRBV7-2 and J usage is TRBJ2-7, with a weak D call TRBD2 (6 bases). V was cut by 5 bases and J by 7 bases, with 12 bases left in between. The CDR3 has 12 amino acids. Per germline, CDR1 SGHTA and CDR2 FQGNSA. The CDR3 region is CASSTYGGEQYF. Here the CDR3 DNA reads TGTGCCAGCAGCACCTACGGGGGAGAGCAGTACTTC.

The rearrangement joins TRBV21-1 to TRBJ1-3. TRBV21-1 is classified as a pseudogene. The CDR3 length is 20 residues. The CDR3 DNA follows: TGTGCCAGCAGCAAACCCGGGATCGCCTCCAATCGTAGCTCTGGAAACACCATATATTTT. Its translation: CASSKPGIASNRSSGNTIYF.

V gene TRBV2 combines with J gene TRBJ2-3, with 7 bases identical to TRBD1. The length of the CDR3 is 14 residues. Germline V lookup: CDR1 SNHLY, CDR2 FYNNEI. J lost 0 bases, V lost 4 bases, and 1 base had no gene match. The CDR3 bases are TGTGCCAGCAGTGGGACAGGAAGCACAGATACGCAGTATTTT. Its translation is CASSGTGSTDTQYF.

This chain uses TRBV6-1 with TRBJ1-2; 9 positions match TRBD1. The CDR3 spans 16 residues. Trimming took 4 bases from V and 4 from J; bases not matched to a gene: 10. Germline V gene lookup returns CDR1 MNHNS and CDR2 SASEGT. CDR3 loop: CASSAPGQGEVYGYTF. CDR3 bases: TGTGCCAGCAGTGCCCCGGGACAGGGAGAAGTCTATGGCTACACCTTC.

CDR3 protein: CASSRQGSTEAFF. The CDR3 DNA follows: TGTGCCAGCTCGCGACAGGGTAGCACTGAAGCTTTCTTT. J is TRBJ1-1 and V is TRBV18; 7 bases are shared with TRBD1. CDR3 length: 13 amino acids. V shed 6 bases and J 4 bases; nucleotides not matched to a gene: 5. The germline CDR1 and CDR2 sequences are KGHSH and LQKENI.